The 15 T cell receptor beta chains listed next were all sequenced from one sample in a study of human T cells and chemical hapten exposure. Time point of the sample: pre-sensitization, week 0. This sample's treatment: therapeutic diphenylcyclopropenone sensitization with weekly scalp DPC. TCRdb itself ran the RACE reads through MiXCR, one entry per CDR3 protein. This table holds under 200,000 distinct CDR3 sequences, almost 30% found once. This specimen was whole blood, taken in connection with sensitization to the hapten diphenylcyclopropenone (DPC). These receptor sequences come from a woman in her 30s with alopecia areata. Some clones in this sample may be carry-over from other donors' samples.

CDR3 sequence reads: CASSHPGTSVNNEQFF. The CDR3 coding sequence is TGCGCCAGCAGCCATCCCGGGACTAGCGTGAACAATGAGCAGTTCTTC. The chain carries TRBV4-1 and TRBJ2-1, with 10 nucleotides matching TRBD2. The CDR3 spans 16 residues. V shed 3 bases, J shed 5 bases, and the junction held 7 bases outside the gene matches. The germline CDR1 and CDR2 sequences are MGHRA and YSYEKL.

This clonotype has more than one count but fewer than ten. CDR3 sequence (DNA): TGTGCCAGCAGCCAACCGGGACAGGGTAACACCGGGGAGCTGTTTTTT. Translated, it gives CASSQPGQGNTGELFF. This chain connects TRBV28 to TRBJ2-2, with TRBD1 matching 9 bases. The CDR3 covers 16 residues. The junction had 7 bases not matched to a gene; V was cut back by 6 bases and J by 2 bases. The germline gives CDR1 MDHEN, CDR2 SYDVKM.

The rearrangement joins TRBV4-3 to TRBJ2-1; D may be TRBD2 (7 bases). The CDR3 contains 18 residues. Trimming took off 0 bases at V and 6 bases at J, with 21 bases between the two ends. Germline assignment: CDR1 LGHNA and CDR2 YSLEER. The DNA of the CDR3 is TGCGCCAGCAGCCAAGATTGGGGGGGGGGCCACTTGGGCAATGAGCAGTTCTTC. It encodes CASSQDWGGGHLGNEQFF.

The table lists this clonotype with a count of one. The chain is built from TRBV7-2 and TRBJ2-2; 8 bases map to TRBD2. Unmatched junction bases numbered 4, after V lost 2 bases and J lost 5 bases. CDR3 length equals 15 residues. Germline V CDR1 and CDR2: SGHTA, FQGNSA. CDR3 DNA sequence: TGTGCCAGCAGCTTAATCAGCGGGAGTACCGGGGAGCTGTTTTTT. Protein: CASSLISGSTGELFF.

This clonotype was seen a few times. CDR3: CSPTGGRTDTQYF. CDR3 bases: TGCAGTCCTACGGGCGGGCGCACAGATACGCAGTATTTT. This chain links TRBV20-1 with TRBJ2-3; the D gene is possibly TRBD2 (5 bases). The V gene's germline CDR1 is DFQATT and CDR2 SNEGSKA (reference sequence). CDR3 length: 13 residues. Trimming took 8 bases from V and 1 from J, leaving 13 bases between them.

This clonotype was recorded a few times. V gene TRBV29-1 combines with J gene TRBJ2-1, with 9 nucleotides matching TRBD2. Germline CDR1 reads SQVTM; CDR2 reads ANQGSEA. CDR3 length: 14 residues. The V segment lost 3 bases and the J segment 12 bases; nucleotides outside the gene matches: 12. The CDR3 spells CSVDGGRGIPGQFF. CDR3 DNA sequence: TGCAGCGTTGATGGCGGGAGGGGGATCCCCGGGCAGTTCTTC.

The CDR3 bases are TGTGCCAGCAGCCAAGACGGGACTTCAGCCTACGAGCAGTACTTC. Its translation is CASSQDGTSAYEQYF. The rearrangement links TRBV3-1 to TRBJ2-7, with a weak D call TRBD2 (6 bases). In germline, CDR1 is LGHDT, CDR2 YNNKEL (reference sequence). The ends were cut back, 0 bases at V and 2 bases at J, with 11 bases in the middle. The CDR3 covers 15 residues.

The rearrangement uses TRBV6-2 or TRBV6-3 and TRBJ1-1, with 7 positions matching TRBD1. The ends lost 8 bases at V and 8 bases at J; junction bases unmatched: 5. This CDR3 has 11 amino acids. CDR1 and CDR2 from the germline V gene are MNHEY and SVGEGT. The CDR3 reads CASRDRVEAFF. CDR3 nucleotides: TGTGCCAGCCGAGACAGGGTCGAAGCTTTCTTT.

This clonotype was detected a few times. The chain uses TRBV6-5 and TRBJ1-1, with a tentative D call TRBD1 (5 bases). The CDR3 contains 15 residues. V lost 5 bases, J lost 5 bases, and 18 bases lay in between. From germline, CDR1 is MNHEY and CDR2 SVGAGI. Here the CDR3 DNA reads TGTGCCAGCAGTCCCCCGAGTCCGGGGGTGACTGAAGCTTTCTTT. Translating gives CASSPPSPGVTEAFF.

This clonotype was seen more than once but under ten times. The gene calls are TRBV29-1 and TRBJ1-5; possible D gene TRBD1, 5 bases. This CDR3 region has 12 residues. CDR1 is SQVTM, CDR2 ANQGSEA, per germline. CDR3 protein: CSVRGEGQPQHF. DNA of the CDR3: TGCAGTGTACGTGGGGAGGGGCAGCCCCAGCATTTT.

This clonotype has only a few counts. The chain carries TRBV28 and TRBJ2-5, with 8 positions matching TRBD2. CDR1 is MDHEN and CDR2 is SYDVKM in the germline V gene. This CDR3 is built from 13 residues. J gave up 4 bases and V 6 bases, and 4 bases lay outside the gene matches. The CDR3 coding sequence is TGTGCCAGCAGCGATAGCGGGGTAGAGACCCAGTACTTC. Amino acids: CASSDSGVETQYF. Using reference TRBV28 and TRBJ2-5 for the parts outside the CDR3, the full variable domain is DVKVTQSSRYLVKRTGEKVFLECVQDMDHENMFWYRQDPGLGLRLIYFSYDVKMKEKGDIPEGYSVSREKKERFSLILESASTNQTSMYLCASSDSGVETQYFGPGTRLLVL.

This clonotype was seen a few times. The chain uses TRBV7-2 and TRBJ2-1, with a weak D call TRBD2 (5 bases). Germline assignment: CDR1 SGHTA and CDR2 FQGNSA. The CDR3 has 12 amino acids. Trimming removed 5 bases from V and 11 bases from J, with 13 bases in between. CDR3 in amino acids: CASSPRRGQQFF. The CDR3 DNA follows: TGTGCCAGCAGCCCGCGCCGAGGGCAGCAGTTCTTC.

The chain couples TRBV15 to TRBJ2-3; 7 bases map to TRBD2. Germline CDR1 and CDR2: LNHNV and YYDKDF (reference sequence). The CDR3 totals 16 residues. The ends lost 2 bases at V and 0 bases at J; junction bases unmatched: 5. The CDR3 nucleotides read TGTGCCACCAGCAGACTAAGCGGGAAAAGCACAGATACGCAGTATTTT. Its protein product is CATSRLSGKSTDTQYF.

This clonotype showed up just a few times. The V gene is TRBV5-1, the J gene TRBJ2-3; 10 bases align to TRBD1. CDR3 length: 14 residues. V lost 3 bases to trimming and J lost 3 bases; unmatched junction nucleotides: 1. The V gene's germline CDR1 is SGHRS and CDR2 YFSETQ. CDR3 DNA sequence: TGCGCCAGCAGCTGGGACAGGGGAACAGATACGCAGTATTTT. Protein sequence: CASSWDRGTDTQYF.

The genes are TRBV29-1 and TRBJ1-1, with D unclear. Per the germline V gene, CDR1 is SQVTM and CDR2 is ANQGSEA. There are 13 residues in the CDR3. Trimming took 3 bases from V and 1 from J, leaving 9 bases between them. CDR3 sequence: CSVDASGNTEAFF. Here the CDR3 DNA reads TGCAGCGTTGACGCCTCAGGGAACACTGAAGCTTTCTTT.